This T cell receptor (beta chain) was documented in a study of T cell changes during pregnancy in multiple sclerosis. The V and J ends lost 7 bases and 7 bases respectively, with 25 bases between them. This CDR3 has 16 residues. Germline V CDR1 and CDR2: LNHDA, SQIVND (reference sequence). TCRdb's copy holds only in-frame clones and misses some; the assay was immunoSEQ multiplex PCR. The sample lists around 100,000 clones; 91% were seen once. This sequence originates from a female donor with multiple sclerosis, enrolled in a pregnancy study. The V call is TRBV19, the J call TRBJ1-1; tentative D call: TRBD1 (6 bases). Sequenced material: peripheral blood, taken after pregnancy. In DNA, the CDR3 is TGTGCCAGTACCTCCCGGGCAGGGGCGAAAGTCTTTGAAGCTTTCTTT. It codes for CASTSRAGAKVFEAFF.